This entry lists 18 T cell receptor beta chains sequenced from one sample in a study of T cell repertoires in ileal Crohn's disease. The time point was: inflamed ileum from the surgical specimen. Here immunoSEQ multiplex PCR was the method, and the copy in TCRdb shows in-frame clones only, minus some. The sample has more than 500 clones, more than 75% seen once; the top ten hold approximately 20%. The sequencing sample was made of ileal tissue. Every receptor here comes from an adult with Crohn's disease.

The chain couples TRBV6-6 to TRBJ2-7, with D unresolved. Germline values: CDR1 MNHNY, CDR2 SVGAGI (reference sequence). The CDR3 loop spans 14 amino acids. Trimming left V 0 bases short and J 2 bases short, with 8 bases between. For the CDR3, the DNA is TGTGCCAGCAGTTACTCGGGCAGAGCCTACGAGCAGTACTTC. Translating it yields CASSYSGRAYEQYF.

V is TRBV28 and J is TRBJ2-5, with 7 bases lining up with TRBD2. CDR3 length: 13 residues. Germline V gives CDR1 MDHEN, CDR2 SYDVKM. V lost 3 bases to trimming and J lost 13 bases; unmatched junction nucleotides: 11. The CDR3, as DNA: TGTGCCAGCAGTTTCACCCCCCTGGGGAGGGGGTACTTC. It encodes CASSFTPLGRGYF.

V usage is TRBV28 and J usage is TRBJ1-1; no definite D call. The CDR3 extends over 13 amino acids. Trimming left V 5 bases short and J 6 bases short, with 13 bases between. CDR1 MDHEN and CDR2 SYDVKM come from the germline V gene. The CDR3 is CASSPPPGPEAFF. The CDR3 region has the DNA TGTGCCAGCAGTCCGCCCCCCGGGCCTGAAGCTTTCTTT.

The chain uses TRBV7-2 and TRBJ1-1; D possibly corresponds to TRBD1 (6 bases). Germline V gene data show CDR1 as SGHTA and CDR2 as FQGNSA. Trimming removed 5 bases at V and 5 bases at J, with 21 bases between. This CDR3 is 16 amino acids long. CDR3 protein: CASSPMGGALWTEAFF. CDR3 sequence (DNA): TGTGCCAGCAGCCCTATGGGGGGGGCCCTCTGGACTGAAGCTTTCTTT.

This clone was seen only once. The gene calls are TRBV6-1 and TRBJ2-1; no reliable D call. The CDR3 loop spans 13 amino acids. Germline lookup yields CDR1 MNHNS and CDR2 SASEGT. Deletions cut 4 bases from V and 2 bases from J, with 6 bases between. The CDR3 region is CASSVPPYNEQFF. The DNA for the CDR3 is TGTGCCAGCAGTGTCCCGCCCTACAATGAGCAGTTCTTC.

This chain joins TRBV7-9 and TRBJ1-6; D is ambiguous. The CDR3 extends over 13 amino acids. In germline, CDR1 is SEHNR, CDR2 FQNEAQ (reference sequence). With 5 bases removed from V and 7 bases from J, the gap between germline ends came to 9 bases. DNA for the CDR3: TGTGCCAGCAGCCCACAATTGAATTCACCCCTCCACTTT. It specifies CASSPQLNSPLHF.

The chain couples TRBV5-4 to TRBJ2-1; 8 nucleotides agree with TRBD2. The junction had 14 bases not matched to a gene; V was cut back by 4 bases and J by 8 bases. Per the germline V gene, CDR1 is SGHNT and CDR2 is YYREEE (reference sequence). This CDR3 spans 16 amino acids. CDR3 region: CASSAGSGSPWDEQFF. The CDR3 DNA reads as TGTGCCAGCAGCGCGGGCAGCGGGAGCCCGTGGGATGAGCAGTTCTTC.

A few counts support this clone. V usage is TRBV7-9 and J usage is TRBJ2-7; TRBD1 aligns across 7 bases. The CDR3 consists of 15 residues. Trimming at V came to 5 bases and at J to 4 bases, leaving 11 bases not matched to a gene. Looked up from germline, CDR1 is SEHNR and CDR2 is FQNEAQ (reference sequence). The CDR3 sequence: CASSRIGTEEYEQYF. CDR3 coding DNA: TGTGCCAGCAGCCGAATCGGGACAGAAGAATACGAGCAGTACTTC.

This clone appeared a single time. This chain uses TRBV25-1 with TRBJ2-1; 11 nucleotides agree with TRBD2. The length of the CDR3 is 16 residues. V trimming: 8 bases; J trimming: 2 bases; junction bases outside the gene matches: 8. Germline CDR1 and CDR2: MGHDK and SYGVNS. The CDR3 DNA reads as TGTGCCAGCGGAAAAGGGACTAGCGGACCCTACAATGAGCAGTTCTTC. Residues: CASGKGTSGPYNEQFF.

This chain joins TRBV27 and TRBJ1-2; no firm D call. Trimming removed 2 bases from V and 4 bases from J, with 14 bases in between. The CDR3 has 15 residues. Per germline, CDR1 MNHEY and CDR2 SMNVEV (reference sequence). The CDR3 DNA is TGTGCCAGCAGTTTAGGGGTCCAGGTCGGCTATGGCTACACCTTC. Its protein product is CASSLGVQVGYGYTF.

This rearrangement joins TRBV19 to TRBJ2-1; D is uncertain. The V and J ends lost 4 bases and 0 bases respectively, with 16 bases between them. The CDR3 sequence is 17 residues long. Germline lookup yields CDR1 LNHDA and CDR2 SQIVND (reference sequence). The CDR3: CASSRGAVASSYNEQFF. DNA for the CDR3: TGTGCCAGTAGTAGGGGTGCGGTGGCCAGCTCCTACAATGAGCAGTTCTTC.

The V gene is TRBV27, the J gene TRBJ1-2, with TRBD1 matching 9 bases. This CDR3 region has 13 residues. The V gene end was trimmed by 4 bases and the J gene end by 8 bases; junction bases not matched to a gene: 5. Per germline, CDR1 MNHEY and CDR2 SMNVEV (reference sequence). The CDR3 loop reads CASSSRTGDGYTF. The CDR3 DNA is TGTGCCAGCAGTTCCCGGACAGGGGACGGCTACACCTTC.

V is TRBV7-9 and J is TRBJ1-1, with TRBD1 as a possible D gene (6 bases). This CDR3 has 13 residues. The germline V gene encodes CDR1 SEHNR and CDR2 FQNEAQ (reference sequence). Trimming took 5 bases from V and 10 from J, leaving 17 bases between them. For the CDR3, the DNA is TGTGCCAGCAGCACCCAGAGGGGGGTGGGAGCTTTCTTT. This encodes CASSTQRGVGAFF.

The V gene is TRBV6-4, the J gene TRBJ2-1, with TRBD2 matching 12 bases. Germline assignment: CDR1 MRHNA and CDR2 SNTAGT. There are 15 residues in the CDR3. The ends lost 3 bases at V and 12 bases at J; junction bases unmatched: 9. The DNA for the CDR3 is TGTGCCAGCAGTGAGGGGACTAGCGGGCCCAACGGGCAGTTCTTC. It encodes CASSEGTSGPNGQFF.

The chain couples TRBV5-6 to TRBJ1-4; D call uncertain. This CDR3 is 13 amino acids long. Trimming pared 4 bases from V and 7 bases from J, leaving 11 bases between. Germline V gives CDR1 SGHDT, CDR2 YYEEEE. Written as DNA, the CDR3 is TGTGCCAGCAGCCAAAACATCGGTGAAAAACTGTTTTTT. Translation: CASSQNIGEKLFF.

The V call is TRBV19, the J call TRBJ1-2; D gene ambiguous. V was shortened by 3 bases and J by 2 bases, with 13 bases between the two germline ends. The CDR3 covers 15 residues. Germline V lookup: CDR1 LNHDA, CDR2 SQIVND (reference sequence). Here the CDR3 DNA reads TGTGCCAGTAGTATTGAGGCCAGCCTCAACTATGGCTACACCTTC. Translation: CASSIEASLNYGYTF.

The chain joins TRBV6-1 to TRBJ2-3, with unresolved D. Germline assignment: CDR1 MNHNS and CDR2 SASEGT. Trimming took 0 bases from V and 10 from J, leaving 11 bases between them. The CDR3 extends over 13 amino acids. The CDR3 DNA reads as TGTGCCAGCAGTGAAGCGCGAAGCTACCCGCAGTATTTT. Amino acids: CASSEARSYPQYF.

The chain joins TRBV30 to TRBJ2-1; D unresolved. The CDR3 is made up of 14 amino acids. Trimming pared 5 bases from V and 5 bases from J, leaving 16 bases between. Germline values: CDR1 GTSNPN, CDR2 SVGIG (reference sequence). The CDR3 region is CAWFGLGSNNEQFF. CDR3 nucleotide sequence: TGTGCCTGGTTCGGTCTAGGATCCAACAATGAGCAGTTCTTC.